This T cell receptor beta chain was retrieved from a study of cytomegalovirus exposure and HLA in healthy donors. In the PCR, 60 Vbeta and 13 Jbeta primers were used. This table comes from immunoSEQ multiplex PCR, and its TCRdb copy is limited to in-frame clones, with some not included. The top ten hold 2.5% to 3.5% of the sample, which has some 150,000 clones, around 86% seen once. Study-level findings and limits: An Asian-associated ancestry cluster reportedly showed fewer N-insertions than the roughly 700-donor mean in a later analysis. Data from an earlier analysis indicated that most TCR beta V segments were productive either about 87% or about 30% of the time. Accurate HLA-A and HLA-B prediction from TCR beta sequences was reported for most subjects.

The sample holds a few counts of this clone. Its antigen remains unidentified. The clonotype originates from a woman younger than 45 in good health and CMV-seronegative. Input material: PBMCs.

Here the CDR3 reads CASRDRGLLTGELFF. The CDR3 nucleotides are TGTGCCAGCCGGGACAGGGGCCTTCTCACCGGGGAGCTGTTTTTT. This chain links TRBV6-5 with TRBJ2-2; 10 nucleotides line up with TRBD1. Looked up from germline, CDR1 is MNHEY and CDR2 is SVGAGI. The CDR3 has 15 amino acids. The ends lost 8 bases at V and 4 bases at J; junction bases unmatched: 7.